These 14 T cell receptor beta chains were all obtained from the same sample, sequenced in a study of T cell responses to AZD1222 COVID-19 vaccine. Sequencing was performed with immunoSEQ multiplex PCR; in TCRdb, only in-frame clones are kept and a portion is missing. Of 80,000 to 95,000 clones in the sample, around 73% are singletons; the top ten hold around 20%. The starting material was peripheral blood, obtained on day 0 of AZD1222 vaccination. The receptor source for this set is an adult in good health.

This chain joins TRBV28 and TRBJ2-7, with a weak D call TRBD2 (6 bases). With 6 bases removed from V and 3 bases from J, the gap between germline ends came to 12 bases. The CDR3 contains 13 residues. Germline CDR1 MDHEN, CDR2 SYDVKM. The CDR3 DNA reads as TGTGCCAGCAGCCCCGGGGGAGTCTACGAGCAGTACTTC. It encodes CASSPGGVYEQYF.

This CDR3 is CATSDPGLAGKQETQYF. CDR3 DNA: TGTGCCACCAGTGACCCGGGACTAGCGGGAAAGCAAGAGACCCAGTACTTC. The V call is TRBV24-1, the J call TRBJ2-5; TRBD2 agrees at 13 bases. Germline V gene lookup returns CDR1 KGHDR and CDR2 SFDVKD. The junction had 6 bases not matched to a gene; V was cut back by 4 bases and J by 2 bases. There are 17 residues in the CDR3.

This chain connects TRBV10-3 to TRBJ2-1, with D maybe TRBD2 (5 bases). Trimming took off 6 bases at V and 1 base at J, with 16 bases between the two ends. Per the germline V gene, CDR1 is ENHRY and CDR2 is SYGVKD. There are 16 residues in the CDR3. In nucleotides, the CDR3 is TGTGCCATCAGGGATGATGCGGGTAGGTCCTACAATGAGCAGTTCTTC. As protein: CAIRDDAGRSYNEQFF.

This clone has a handful of counts. The chain has TRBV3-1 (or the pseudogene TRBV3-2) and TRBJ2-1; 8 positions match TRBD2. Germline loops: CDR1 LGHDT, CDR2 YNNKEL (reference sequence). CDR3 size: 15 residues. The V and J ends lost 5 bases and 2 bases, in that order; junction bases with no gene match: 5. CDR3 sequence (DNA): TGTGCCAGCAGCTTAAGCGGGAGCACCTACAATGAGCAGTTCTTC. Encoded protein: CASSLSGSTYNEQFF.

This chain connects TRBV5-6 to TRBJ1-5; D not resolved. Trimming removed 0 bases from V and 2 bases from J, with 6 bases in between. The germline V gene encodes CDR1 SGHDT and CDR2 YYEEEE. CDR3 length: 14 residues. The CDR3 DNA is TGTGCCAGCAGCTTGGGGCTGGGCAATCAGCCCCAGCATTTT. Translated, it gives CASSLGLGNQPQHF.

V is TRBV21-1 and J is TRBJ2-3. TRBV21-1 counts as a pseudogene. There are 16 residues in the CDR3. The CDR3 DNA follows: TGTGCCAGCAGCAAAGCAAGGAAAGGGTACACAGATACGCAGTATTTT. Translation: CASSKARKGYTDTQYF.

The chain combines TRBV2 with TRBJ2-2; 7 bases fit TRBD1. Per the germline V gene, CDR1 is SNHLY and CDR2 is FYNNEI. Trimming at V came to 7 bases and at J to 6 bases, leaving 8 bases not matched to a gene. The CDR3 spans 14 residues. The CDR3 protein is CASTRQGRAGELFF. The CDR3 DNA is TGTGCCAGCACCCGACAGGGAAGGGCCGGGGAGCTGTTTTTT.

The chain has TRBV6-4 and TRBJ2-1, with TRBD2 identical over 12 bases. Trimming removed 4 bases from V and 9 bases from J; junction bases left unmatched: 7. Looked up from germline, CDR1 is MRHNA and CDR2 is SNTAGT. The CDR3 is 15 amino acids. The CDR3 loop reads CASSVWTSGVCEQFF. CDR3 sequence (DNA): TGTGCCAGCAGTGTCTGGACTAGCGGGGTCTGTGAGCAGTTCTTC.

This chain connects TRBV6-5 to TRBJ1-5; 7 bases are shared with TRBD1. The CDR3 totals 14 residues. Germline lookup yields CDR1 MNHEY and CDR2 SVGAGI. V lost 2 bases and J lost 6; bases outside the gene matches: 4. The chain's CDR3 is CASSYRGPPQPQHF. CDR3 DNA: TGTGCCAGCAGTTACAGGGGGCCGCCTCAGCCCCAGCATTTT.

The chain carries TRBV19 and TRBJ2-2; no firm D call. The V end lost 6 bases, the J end lost 6 bases, and 8 bases lay between the germline ends. The CDR3 spans 12 residues. CDR1 and CDR2 (germline): LNHDA, SQIVND (reference sequence). CDR3 in amino acids: CASSILAGELFF. CDR3 sequence (DNA): TGTGCCAGTAGCATCCTCGCCGGGGAGCTGTTTTTT. Full variable domain (remainder filled in from reference TRBV19 and TRBJ2-2): DGGITQSPKYLFRKEGQNVTLSCEQNLNHDAMYWYRQDPGQGLRLIYYSQIVNDFQKGDIAEGYSVSREKKESFPLTVTSAQKNPTAFYLCASSILAGELFFGEGSRLTVL.

The V gene is TRBV2, the J gene TRBJ2-1; 7 bases are a match to TRBD2. Germline CDR1 SNHLY, CDR2 FYNNEI. This CDR3 is 14 amino acids long. J gave up 8 bases and V 8 bases, and 12 bases lay outside the gene matches. The CDR3 DNA follows: TGTGCCAGCCCCGCGGGGCGGGAGTCCTATGAGCAGTTCTTC. Protein sequence: CASPAGRESYEQFF.

The chain is built from TRBV12-3 or TRBV12-4 and TRBJ2-5, with D perhaps TRBD1 (5 bases). The CDR3 runs to 13 residues. Trimming shortened V by 6 bases and J by 2 bases, and 10 bases separated the two germline ends. Here the CDR3 reads CASSLGQQETQYF. CDR3 coding DNA: TGTGCCAGCAGCCTCGGACAACAAGAGACCCAGTACTTC.

The V gene is TRBV5-4, the J gene TRBJ2-7; D possibly corresponds to TRBD2 (5 bases). Trimming removed 2 bases from V and 7 bases from J, with 22 bases in between. This CDR3 region has 16 residues. CDR1 and CDR2 (germline): SGHNT, YYREEE (reference sequence). The CDR3 coding sequence is TGTGCCAGCAGCTTTACGGAGGAATACATACTTCGGGAGCAGTACTTC. Encoded protein: CASSFTEEYILREQYF.

CDR3 sequence: CATSRDPAGGHGYTF. CDR3 nucleotides: TGTGCCACCAGCAGAGATCCGGCAGGGGGCCATGGCTACACCTTC. The chain recombines TRBV15 with TRBJ1-2, with TRBD1 matching 8 bases. Germline CDR1 and CDR2: LNHNV and YYDKDF (reference sequence). The CDR3 consists of 15 residues. With 0 bases clipped from V and 6 bases from J, the junction kept 6 bases outside the gene matches.